The source of this T cell receptor (beta chain) is a study of T cell clones after liver transplantation. Turning to the study itself: Tolerant meant at least one year fully off immunosuppression without liver enzymes above twice normal.

Thawed unstimulated PBMCs were FACS-sorted by CD3, CD4 and CD8 into two populations. Assay used: immunoSEQ multiplex PCR; TCRdb lists only in-frame clones, some missing. The sample holds around 100,000 clones; roughly four fifths are singletons and the top ten take around 0.94%. This clone has just a few counts. Its specificity is not known. Whole-study results and caveats: A larger donor-reactive than third-party decline suggested partial antigen-specific deletion.

Germline V gives CDR1 SGHVS, CDR2 FNYEAQ. Losses at the gene ends were 5 bases for V and 3 bases for J; bases not matched to a gene: 3. The CDR3 covers 13 residues. The receptor was derived from a human donor who received a liver transplant. The rearrangement links TRBV7-6 to TRBJ2-7; 8 bases fit TRBD1. The sequencing used CD4+ T cells from blood, collected before liver transplant. CDR3 loop: CASSRGQGYEQYF. The CDR3 coding sequence is TGTGCCAGCAGCAGAGGACAGGGCTACGAGCAGTACTTC.